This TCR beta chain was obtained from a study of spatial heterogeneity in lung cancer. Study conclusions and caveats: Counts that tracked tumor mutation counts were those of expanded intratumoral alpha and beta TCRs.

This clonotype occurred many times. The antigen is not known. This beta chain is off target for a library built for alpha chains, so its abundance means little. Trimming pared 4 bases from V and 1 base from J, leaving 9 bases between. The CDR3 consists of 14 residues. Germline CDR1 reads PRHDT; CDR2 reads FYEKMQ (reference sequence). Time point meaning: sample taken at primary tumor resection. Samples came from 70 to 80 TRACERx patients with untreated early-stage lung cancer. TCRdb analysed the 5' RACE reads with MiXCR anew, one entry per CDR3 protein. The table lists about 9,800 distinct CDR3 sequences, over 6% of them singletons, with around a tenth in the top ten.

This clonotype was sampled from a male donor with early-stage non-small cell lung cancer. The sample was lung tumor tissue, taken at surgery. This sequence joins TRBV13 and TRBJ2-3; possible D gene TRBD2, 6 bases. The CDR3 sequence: CASSSLARTDTQYF. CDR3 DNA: TGTGCCAGCAGCTCCCTAGCGCGCACAGATACGCAGTATTTT.